The 23 T cell receptor beta chains in this list originate from one sample, sequenced in a study of CD8+ T cells in alopecia areata. The treatment denotes: oral pan-JAK inhibitor, 5-10 mg twice daily. RNA was extracted and reverse transcribed into cDNA as the sequencing template. The table came from immunoSEQ multiplex PCR; TCRdb's copy has only in-frame clones and leaves some out. The sample includes about 250,000 clones, about three fifths seen only once; the top ten take 0.9% to 0.95%. The source was CD4+ T cells sorted from blood, collected at roughly week 52, from a patient treated with tofacitinib. The receptors come from a human donor with alopecia areata.

The rearrangement joins TRBV30 to TRBJ2-2; D is unclear. CDR3 length: 12 amino acids. V gave up 3 bases and J gave up 4 bases, with 6 bases separating them. The germline V gene encodes CDR1 GTSNPN and CDR2 SVGIG (reference sequence). The CDR3 DNA is TGTGCCTGGAGAGGGTTCACCGGGGAGCTGTTTTTT. Protein: CAWRGFTGELFF.

The chain links TRBV5-4 to TRBJ2-6; D not resolved. The CDR3 runs to 15 residues. Per germline, CDR1 SGHNT and CDR2 YYREEE (reference sequence). The V and J ends lost 3 bases and 0 bases respectively, with 7 bases between them. CDR3 amino acids: CASSSPGSGANVLTF. CDR3 in DNA: TGTGCCAGCAGCTCCCCAGGCTCTGGGGCCAACGTCCTGACTTTC.

V usage is TRBV27 and J usage is TRBJ2-3, with 7 bases that match TRBD1. With 0 bases clipped from V and 2 bases from J, the junction kept 2 bases outside the gene matches. Germline lookup yields CDR1 MNHEY and CDR2 SMNVEV (reference sequence). The CDR3 is 15 residues long. CDR3 sequence (DNA): TGTGCCAGCAGTTTATCGGGACAGAACACAGATACGCAGTATTTT. Its protein is CASSLSGQNTDTQYF.

This chain connects TRBV5-4 to TRBJ2-3, with D unresolved. The CDR3 covers 13 residues. Trimming took 0 bases from V and 0 from J, leaving 2 bases between them. The germline V gene has CDR1 SGHNT and CDR2 YYREEE (reference sequence). The CDR3 DNA follows: TGTGCCAGCAGCTTGGCTAGCACAGATACGCAGTATTTT. As protein: CASSLASTDTQYF.

There are a few counts of this clone. Other nucleotide sequences from this sample produce the same CDR3. The rearrangement links TRBV7-9 to TRBJ2-5; no firm D call. Germline loops: CDR1 SEHNR, CDR2 FQNEAQ (reference sequence). The CDR3 has 11 residues. The ends were cut back, 4 bases at V and 4 bases at J, with 4 bases in the middle. The CDR3 is CASSSGETQYF. DNA of the CDR3: TGTGCCAGCAGCTCGGGAGAGACCCAGTACTTC. The complete variable domain, with remaining parts taken from reference TRBV7-9 and TRBJ2-5, reads DTGVSQNPRHKITKRGQNVTFRCDPISEHNRLYWYRQTLGQGPEFLTYFQNEAQLEKSRLLSDRFSAERPKGSFSTLEIQRTEQGDSAMYLCASSSGETQYFGPGTRLLVL.

This clone was seen a handful of times. The chain links TRBV30 to TRBJ1-6, with TRBD1 matching over 7 bases. There are 13 residues in the CDR3. V lost 1 base and J lost 10; bases outside the gene matches: 4. Germline V gives CDR1 GTSNPN, CDR2 SVGIG (reference sequence). CDR3 nucleotide sequence: TGTGCCTGGAGTGGCAGGGGGTCATCACCCCTCCACTTT. Translating gives CAWSGRGSSPLHF.

The V and J genes are TRBV11-1 and TRBJ1-1; D might be TRBD1 (6 bases). Deletions cut 3 bases from V and 5 bases from J, with 13 bases between. The CDR3 runs 14 residues. Germline CDR1 and CDR2: SGHAT and FQDESV (reference sequence). In DNA form, the CDR3 reads TGTGCCAGCAGCTTCGGCAGGGGAGGGACTGAAGCTTTCTTT. This encodes CASSFGRGGTEAFF. Supplemented by reference TRBV11-1 and TRBJ1-1, the full variable domain reads EAEVAQSPRYKITEKSQAVAFWCDPISGHATLYWYRQILGQGPELLVQFQDESVVDDSQLPKDRFSAERLKGVDSTLKIQPAELGDSAMYLCASSFGRGGTEAFFGQGTRLTVV.

This clone was observed a handful of times. The chain links TRBV19 to TRBJ2-1, with D possibly being TRBD2 (7 bases). V dropped 1 base and J dropped 7 bases, with 17 bases sitting between them. The CDR3 has 16 residues. Germline values: CDR1 LNHDA, CDR2 SQIVND (reference sequence). CDR3 protein: CASSIVDAGAGNEQFF. CDR3 nucleotides: TGTGCCAGTAGTATAGTTGATGCGGGGGCGGGTAATGAGCAGTTCTTC. Full variable domain (missing parts from reference TRBV19 and TRBJ2-1): DGGITQSPKYLFRKEGQNVTLSCEQNLNHDAMYWYRQDPGQGLRLIYYSQIVNDFQKGDIAEGYSVSREKKESFPLTVTSAQKNPTAFYLCASSIVDAGAGNEQFFGPGTRLTVL.

The chain joins TRBV5-1 to TRBJ1-1, with 10 bases that match TRBD1. The germline V gene has CDR1 SGHRS and CDR2 YFSETQ. The CDR3 totals 17 residues. V was clipped by 0 bases and J by 10 bases; unmatched bases: 15. CDR3 residues: CASSLAVLPDRGLGAFF. CDR3 coding DNA: TGCGCCAGCAGCTTGGCCGTGCTCCCCGACAGGGGGCTTGGAGCTTTCTTT.

The chain joins TRBV7-9 to TRBJ2-3; D might be TRBD2 (6 bases). Germline V CDR1 and CDR2: SEHNR, FQNEAQ (reference sequence). The CDR3 sequence is 15 residues long. The V gene lost 0 bases and the J gene lost 3 bases, with 10 bases spanning the gap. In DNA, the CDR3 is TGTGCCAGCAGCTTAGCGGGACGGGGGACAGATACGCAGTATTTT. The encoded protein is CASSLAGRGTDTQYF.

The chain joins TRBV5-4 to TRBJ2-1; the match to TRBD2 covers 11 bases. The V and J ends lost 5 bases and 4 bases, in that order; junction bases with no gene match: 5. CDR1 is SGHNT, CDR2 YYREEE, per germline (reference sequence). The CDR3 sequence is 15 residues long. As DNA, the CDR3 is TGTGCCAGCAGGTTGAGACTAGCGGGGTACAATGAGCAGTTCTTC. Amino acids: CASRLRLAGYNEQFF.

V and J are TRBV30 and TRBJ1-1, with 9 bases aligning to TRBD1. CDR3 length: 14 residues. J was trimmed by 8 bases and V by 2 bases; bases with no gene match: 9. The germline CDR1 and CDR2 sequences are GTSNPN and SVGIG (reference sequence). For the CDR3, the DNA is TGTGCCTGGAGTCTTCTCGACAGGGGGTCGGAAGCTTTCTTT. This codes for CAWSLLDRGSEAFF.

The genes are TRBV30 and TRBJ2-6, with no clear D. Trimming removed 2 bases from V and 5 bases from J, with 10 bases in between. Germline assignment: CDR1 GTSNPN and CDR2 SVGIG (reference sequence). The CDR3 is 14 residues long. The chain's CDR3 is CAWSLDIRANVLTF. CDR3 in DNA: TGTGCCTGGAGTCTCGATATCAGGGCCAACGTCCTGACTTTC.

This clone showed up just a few times. V and J are TRBV30 and TRBJ2-3, with D perhaps assigned TRBD1 or TRBD2 (6 bases each). Trimming removed 4 bases at V and 6 bases at J, with 14 bases between. This CDR3 has 13 residues. Germline V lookup: CDR1 GTSNPN, CDR2 SVGIG (reference sequence). Written as DNA, the CDR3 is TGTGCCTGGAACCTGGGGGGCCGGGATACGCAGTATTTT. This translates into CAWNLGGRDTQYF.

This chain links TRBV7-2 with TRBJ2-6, with D unresolved. The CDR3 is made up of 13 amino acids. Germline CDR1 SGHTA, CDR2 FQGNSA. V lost 0 bases, J lost 3 bases, and 0 bases lay in between. The CDR3 region has the DNA TGTGCCAGCAGCTTAGCTGGGGCCAACGTCCTGACTTTC. It encodes CASSLAGANVLTF.

V and J are TRBV6-6 and TRBJ1-2, with 8 bases matching TRBD1. Germline V gives CDR1 MNHNY, CDR2 SVGAGI (reference sequence). The V gene end was trimmed by 6 bases and the J gene end by 8 bases; junction bases not matched to a gene: 8. The CDR3 totals 13 residues. The CDR3 DNA sequence: TGTGCCAGCAGCTCCAGACAGGGGAGAGGCTACACCTTC. This sequence encodes CASSSRQGRGYTF.

The chain uses TRBV30 and TRBJ1-1; D is possibly TRBD1 (5 bases). The CDR3 is 15 amino acids. V was cut by 0 bases and J by 3 bases, with 14 bases left in between. Looked up from germline, CDR1 is GTSNPN and CDR2 is SVGIG (reference sequence). The CDR3 DNA is TGTGCCTGGAGTGTGTGGGGGACGGTTGACACTGAAGCTTTCTTT. Protein sequence: CAWSVWGTVDTEAFF.

V usage is TRBV6-1 and J usage is TRBJ2-5; D ambiguous. Germline V gene lookup returns CDR1 MNHNS and CDR2 SASEGT. The CDR3 is 13 amino acids. Trimming took 4 bases from V and 0 from J, leaving 6 bases between them. The chain's CDR3 is CASSARYQETQYF. For the CDR3, the DNA is TGTGCCAGCAGTGCTAGGTACCAAGAGACCCAGTACTTC.

This chain links TRBV6-6 with TRBJ2-5; either TRBD1 or TRBD2 may fit D (5 bases each). CDR3 length: 13 amino acids. V lost 6 bases, J lost 1 base, and 9 bases lay in between. The germline CDR1 and CDR2 sequences are MNHNY and SVGAGI (reference sequence). In DNA form, the CDR3 reads TGTGCCAGCAGCCGGGACCCCCAAGAGACCCAGTACTTC. This encodes CASSRDPQETQYF.

The chain links TRBV11-2 to TRBJ2-7, with D perhaps TRBD2 (5 bases). There are 15 residues in the CDR3. The V gene's germline CDR1 is SGHAT and CDR2 FQNNGV. V was shortened by 1 base and J by 3 bases, with 13 bases between the two germline ends. The CDR3 nucleotides are TGTGCCAGCAGCTTAGGGGCGGGCCCCTTCTACGAGCAGTACTTC. It encodes CASSLGAGPFYEQYF.

This chain joins TRBV10-3 and TRBJ1-1; no firm D call. Germline assignment: CDR1 ENHRY and CDR2 SYGVKD. The CDR3 loop spans 15 amino acids. The V end lost 6 bases, the J end lost 0 bases, and 14 bases lay between the germline ends. CDR3 region: CAIREGLGMNTEAFF. In DNA form, the CDR3 reads TGTGCCATCAGGGAAGGATTAGGGATGAACACTGAAGCTTTCTTT.

CDR3 DNA sequence: TGTGCCAGCAGCCCGGACAGGGGCAGGGTCAATGAGCAGTTCTTC. Translated: CASSPDRGRVNEQFF. This sequence joins TRBV5-4 and TRBJ2-1; 9 bases are a match to TRBD1. Germline values: CDR1 SGHNT, CDR2 YYREEE (reference sequence). V gave up 4 bases and J gave up 6 bases; unmatched junction bases: 8. CDR3 length equals 15 residues. Full variable domain (missing parts from reference TRBV5-4 and TRBJ2-1): ETGVTQSPTHLIKTRGQQVTLRCSSQSGHNTVSWYQQALGQGPQFIFQYYREEENGRGNFPPRFSGLQFPNYSSELNVNALELDDSALYLCASSPDRGRVNEQFFGPGTRLTVL.

The chain employs TRBV5-1 and TRBJ1-2, with D perhaps TRBD1 (5 bases). Germline lookup yields CDR1 SGHRS and CDR2 YFSETQ. Deletions cut 0 bases from V and 3 bases from J, with 9 bases between. CDR3 length: 14 amino acids. CDR3 sequence: CASSLDAGDYGYTF. The CDR3 nucleotides read TGCGCCAGCAGCTTGGATGCGGGGGACTATGGCTACACCTTC.